This T cell receptor (beta chain) appears in the sequencing data of a study of T cells expressing NK-cell markers. Study-wide results and caveats: A handful of donors likewise had their CD3+CD56-NKG2C+ fraction led by these clonotypes.

Concerning this clonotype: What it binds is unknown.

5'RACE template switching built TCR beta cDNA with unique molecular identifiers. For each CDR3 protein, TCRdb gives one entry from its re-call of the 5' RACE reads, without DNA. Recorded here are about 260,000 distinct CDR3 sequences; the top ten clones represent 0.39%. From germline, CDR1 is ENHRY and CDR2 SYGVKD. The CDR3 has 13 residues. What was sequenced was blood T cells: a sorted CD56 or NKG2C T cell subset, CD4+ or CD8+ T cells, or bulk PBMC T cells (not recorded which). This receptor was identified in a man younger than 30 in good health. The chain is built from TRBV10-3 and TRBJ2-1; without DNA, the TCRdb call of TRBD1 cannot be checked. CDR3 loop: CAIRPGQSNEQFF.